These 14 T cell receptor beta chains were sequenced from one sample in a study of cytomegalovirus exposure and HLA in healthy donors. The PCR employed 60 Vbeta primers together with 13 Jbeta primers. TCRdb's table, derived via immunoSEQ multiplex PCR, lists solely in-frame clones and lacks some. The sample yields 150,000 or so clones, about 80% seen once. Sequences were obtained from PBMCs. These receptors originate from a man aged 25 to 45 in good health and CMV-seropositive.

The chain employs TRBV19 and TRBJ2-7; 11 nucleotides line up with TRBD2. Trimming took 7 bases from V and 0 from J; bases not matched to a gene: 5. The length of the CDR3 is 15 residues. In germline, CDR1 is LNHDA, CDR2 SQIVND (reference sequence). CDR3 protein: CASTITSGSSYEQYF. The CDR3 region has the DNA TGTGCCAGTACCATAACTAGCGGGAGCTCCTACGAGCAGTACTTC.

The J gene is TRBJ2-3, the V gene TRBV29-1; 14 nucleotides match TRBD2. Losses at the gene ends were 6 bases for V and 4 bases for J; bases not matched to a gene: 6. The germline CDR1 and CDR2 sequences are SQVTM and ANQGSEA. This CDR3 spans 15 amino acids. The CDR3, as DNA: TGCAGCGTCGTCGGACTAGCGGGAGGCCCAGATACGCAGTATTTT. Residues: CSVVGLAGGPDTQYF.

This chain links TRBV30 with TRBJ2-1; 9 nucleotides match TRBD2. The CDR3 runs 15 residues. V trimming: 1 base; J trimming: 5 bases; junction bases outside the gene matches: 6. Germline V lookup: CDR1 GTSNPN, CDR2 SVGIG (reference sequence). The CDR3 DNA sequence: TGTGCCTGGAGTGGAAAGACTAGCGGCCACAATGAGCAGTTCTTC. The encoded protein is CAWSGKTSGHNEQFF.

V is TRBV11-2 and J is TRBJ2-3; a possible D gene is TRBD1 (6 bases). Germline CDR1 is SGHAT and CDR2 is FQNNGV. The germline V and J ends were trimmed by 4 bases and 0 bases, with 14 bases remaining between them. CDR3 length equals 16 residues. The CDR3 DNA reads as TGTGCCAGCAGCTCGAGGGTCAGGGGTAGCACAGATACGCAGTATTTT. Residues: CASSSRVRGSTDTQYF. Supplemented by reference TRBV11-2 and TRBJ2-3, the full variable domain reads EAGVAQSPRYKIIEKRQSVAFWCNPISGHATLYWYQQILGQGPKLLIQFQNNGVVDDSQLPKDRFSAERLKGVDSTLKIQPAKLEDSAVYLCASSSRVRGSTDTQYFGPGTRLTVL.

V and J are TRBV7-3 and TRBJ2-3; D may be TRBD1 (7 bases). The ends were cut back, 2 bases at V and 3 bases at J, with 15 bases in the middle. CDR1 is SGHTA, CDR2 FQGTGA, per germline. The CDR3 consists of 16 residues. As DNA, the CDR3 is TGTGCCAGCAGCTTATGGTCGGCAGGGGGGACAGATACGCAGTATTTT. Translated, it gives CASSLWSAGGTDTQYF.

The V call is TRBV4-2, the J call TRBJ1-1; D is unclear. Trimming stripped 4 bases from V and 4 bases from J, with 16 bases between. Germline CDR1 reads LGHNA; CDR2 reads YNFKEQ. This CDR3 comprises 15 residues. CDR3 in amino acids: CASSLQEGESTEAFF. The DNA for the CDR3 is TGTGCCAGCAGCCTTCAGGAGGGCGAGAGCACTGAAGCTTTCTTT.

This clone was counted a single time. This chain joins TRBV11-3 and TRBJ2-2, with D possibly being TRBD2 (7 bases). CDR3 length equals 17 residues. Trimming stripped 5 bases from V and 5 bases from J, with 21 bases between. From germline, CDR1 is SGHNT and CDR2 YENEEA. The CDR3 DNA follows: TGTGCCAGCAGCCCGCCCAGGGGAGGGGCACCAACCGGGGAGCTGTTTTTT. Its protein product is CASSPPRGGAPTGELFF.

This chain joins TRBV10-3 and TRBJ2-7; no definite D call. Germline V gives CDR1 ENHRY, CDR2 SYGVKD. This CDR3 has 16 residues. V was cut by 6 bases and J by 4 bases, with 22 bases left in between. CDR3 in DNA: TGTGCCATCAGCCCCCCCCCTCTTCTGGCCGGGTACGAGCAGTACTTC. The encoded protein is CAISPPPLLAGYEQYF.

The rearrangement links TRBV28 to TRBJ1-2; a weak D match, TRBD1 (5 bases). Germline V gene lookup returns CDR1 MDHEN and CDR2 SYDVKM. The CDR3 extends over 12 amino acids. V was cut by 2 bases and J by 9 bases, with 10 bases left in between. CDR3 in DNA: TGTGCCAGCAGTTTAACCGGACACAGCTACACCTTC. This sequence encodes CASSLTGHSYTF.

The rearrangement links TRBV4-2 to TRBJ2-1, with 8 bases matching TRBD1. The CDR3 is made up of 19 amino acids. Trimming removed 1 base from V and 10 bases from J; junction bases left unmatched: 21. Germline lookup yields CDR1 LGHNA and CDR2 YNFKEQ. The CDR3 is CASSQVSTQGAWGSKEQFF. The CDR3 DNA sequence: TGTGCCAGCAGCCAAGTAAGCACTCAGGGGGCATGGGGGTCTAAAGAGCAGTTCTTC.

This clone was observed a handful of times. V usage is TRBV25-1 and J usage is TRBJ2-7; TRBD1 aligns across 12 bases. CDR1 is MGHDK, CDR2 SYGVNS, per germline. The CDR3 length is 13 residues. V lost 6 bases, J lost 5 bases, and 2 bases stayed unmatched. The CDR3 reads CASRGQGANEQYF. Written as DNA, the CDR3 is TGTGCCAGCAGGGGACAGGGGGCGAACGAGCAGTACTTC.

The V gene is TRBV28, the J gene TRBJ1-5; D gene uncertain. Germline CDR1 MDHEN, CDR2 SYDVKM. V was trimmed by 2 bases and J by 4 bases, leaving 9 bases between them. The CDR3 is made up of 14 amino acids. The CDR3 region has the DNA TGTGCCAGCAGTTTAATACGGGGAAATCAGCCCCAGCATTTT. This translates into CASSLIRGNQPQHF.

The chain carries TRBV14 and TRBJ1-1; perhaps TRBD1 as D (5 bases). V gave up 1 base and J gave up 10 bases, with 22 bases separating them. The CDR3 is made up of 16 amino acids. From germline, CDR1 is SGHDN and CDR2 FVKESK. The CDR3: CASSQGPARALGGAFF. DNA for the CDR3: TGTGCCAGCAGCCAAGGGCCCGCGCGGGCTCTGGGGGGAGCTTTCTTT.

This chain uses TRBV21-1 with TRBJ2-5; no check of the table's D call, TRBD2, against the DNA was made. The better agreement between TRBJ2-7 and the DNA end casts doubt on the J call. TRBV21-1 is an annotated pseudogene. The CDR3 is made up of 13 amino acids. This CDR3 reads CASSKSPPYEQYF. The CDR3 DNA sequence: TGTGCCAGCAGCAAATCTCCCCCCTACGAGCAGTACTTC.